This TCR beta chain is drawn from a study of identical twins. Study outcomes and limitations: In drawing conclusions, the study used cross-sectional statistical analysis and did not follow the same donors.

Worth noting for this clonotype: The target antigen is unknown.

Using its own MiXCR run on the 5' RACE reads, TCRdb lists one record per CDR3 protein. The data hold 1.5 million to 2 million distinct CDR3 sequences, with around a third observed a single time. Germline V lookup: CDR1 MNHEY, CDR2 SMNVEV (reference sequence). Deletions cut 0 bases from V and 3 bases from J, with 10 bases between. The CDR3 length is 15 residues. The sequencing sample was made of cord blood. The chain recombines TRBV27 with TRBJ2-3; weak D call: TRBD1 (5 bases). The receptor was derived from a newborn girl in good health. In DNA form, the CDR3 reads TGTGCCAGCAGTTTATCGGTGGGGCCGACAGATACGCAGTATTTT. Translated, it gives CASSLSVGPTDTQYF.